What follows is one TCR beta chain and its context. Germline CDR1 reads SGHTA; CDR2 reads FQGNSA. The CDR3 contains 14 residues. Trimming shortened V by 5 bases and J by 4 bases, and 11 bases separated the two germline ends. Each CDR3 protein is one row after TCRdb ran MiXCR on the RT-PCR reads. This sample yields roughly 760,000 distinct CDR3 sequences, of which around 21% are seen a single time; about 10% belongs to the top ten. This entry is derived from a study of response to subunit inactivated influenza vaccine. The chain joins TRBV7-2 to TRBJ2-2, with D possibly being TRBD1 (6 bases). This TCR was sampled from a man aged 50-60 years who received an inactivated influenza vaccine. The sequenced sample was PBMCs from blood, obtained 4 to 6 days after vaccination. The CDR3 sequence: CASSKTGSTGELFF. CDR3 DNA: TGTGCCAGCAGCAAGACAGGATCCACCGGGGAGCTGTTTTTT.